This record covers a single TCR beta chain. Its antigen is unidentified. Repertoires were generated with immunoSEQ multiplex PCR, while TCRdb's copy carries only in-frame clones and drops some. Recorded for this sample: around 30,000 clones. All participants had a single incident cervical HPV16 infection, and prevalent HPV16 infections were excluded. The sample comes from a study of T cells in women clearing cervical HPV infection. Study context: Cases' blood sampling followed lesion detection by median approximately 150 days (90 to 200).

General study findings and limits: Combining TCR richness with V gene abundances gave approximately 0.8 AUC. CIN3+ cases had significantly higher TCR repertoire richness than controls, but evenness did not differ.

This receptor was taken from a woman between 18 and 69 years old with a cervical HPV16 infection that either progressed to CIN3+ or cleared (not recorded which). Sequenced material: blood buffy coat.

The DNA read from the CDR3 is TGCGCCAGCAGCCCCACAGGGGGGGACACTGAA. Its protein is CASSPTGGDTE. The whole CDR3 protein is CASSPTGGDTEAFF. The J gene is TRBJ1-1, the V gene TRBV5-1; TRBD1 agrees at 8 bases. The read stops 3 residues short of the end of the CDR3; the missing end is completed from the germline J gene. The germline CDR1 and CDR2 sequences are SGHRS and YFSETQ. This CDR3 has 14 residues. The V segment lost 4 bases and the J segment 3 bases; nucleotides outside the gene matches: 5.